Described below is a single T cell receptor beta chain sequence and its context. There are a few counts of this clone. The target of this receptor is not known. One base away there is no much larger clone; base qualities are not given. This specimen comes from a study of OX40 agonist ivuxolimab in advanced cancers. About the investigation overall: Ivuxolimab was a fully human IgG2 agonistic monoclonal antibody targeting the costimulatory receptor OX40 (CD134). Intravenous ivuxolimab was administered to patients every 2 weeks at six dose levels: 0.01, 0.1, 0.3, 1.5, 3 and 10 mg/kg. Of the 50 to 55 patients in dose escalation, 19 had hepatocellular carcinoma, about 15 had melanoma, 9 had renal cell carcinoma and 9 had head and neck cancer. In the dose-escalation cohort, around four fifths of patients were male, and the mean age was roughly 60 years, with a range of roughly 20 to 85. Prior anti-PD-1, anti-PD-L1 or anti-CTLA-4 therapy was permitted, and checkpoint inhibitors had been received by more than 35% of dose-escalation patients. Partial responses occurred in three dose-escalation patients: two with cutaneous melanoma and one with hepatocellular carcinoma. Peripheral TCRbeta sequencing aimed to test whether ivuxolimab altered TCR sequence diversity and caused clonal T-cell expansion. The paper covers the monotherapy dose-escalation part of the phase I ivuxolimab trial, which included N ≈ 50 patients. On the study overall, not on this receptor specifically: Antigen specificity was not determined for the clonally expanded peripheral T cells. In partial responders in the 0.1-3.0 mg/kg groups, normalized peripheral clonal expansion was found to be among the lowest, especially among CD8+ T cells. Low levels of normalized T-cell clonal expansion were also seen in some nonresponding patients. At doses of 0.1 to 3.0 mg/kg, clonal expansion of both CD4+ and CD8+ blood T cells was observed from baseline to week 6. After ivuxolimab, expanded clones were on average more numerous among CD8+ T cells than among CD4+ T cells.

The trial excluded patients who had a history of autoimmune disease or were on systemic immunosuppression. In every dose cohort, peripheral blood was drawn for TCR sequencing at baseline, cycle 4 day 1, and cycle 7 day 1. The samples were drawn from a first-in-human, open-label, multicenter phase I dose-escalation trial of ivuxolimab. Adults with locally advanced or metastatic melanoma, renal cell, hepatocellular, or head and neck squamous cell carcinoma were enrolled in the trial. Before TCR sequencing, CD4+ and CD8+ T cells were separately sorted from peripheral blood. Looking up the germline V gene yields CDR1 SGHDT and CDR2 YYEEEE. Taken from cysteine to phenylalanine, the CDR3 has 15 residues. The DNA shown is the 45-base CDR3, in frame from base 1. At the junction V is shortened by 6 bases and J by 10 bases; bases outside the gene matches: 12. Genomic DNA was extracted from sorted cells for sequencing of the TCRbeta CDR3 region. The immunoSEQ Assay was used for sequencing of TCRbeta CDR3 regions. Entries here come from immuneACCESS through TCRdb and include only in-frame sequences with V and J called. Some clones fail to appear in such tables; in the studies checked, an unresolved V gene covers under half of the shortfall, and the cause of the remainder is unknown. A total of roughly 36,000 clones appear in this sample, around 74% of them only once. The ten largest clones add up to 12% of the sample.

Source: CD4+ or CD8+ T cells sorted from blood, taken in a trial of the OX40 agonist ivuxolimab. The rearranged segments are TRBV5-6 and TRBJ1-6, with TRBD1 matching 8 junction bases. This TCR was recovered from an adult with an advanced solid tumor such as melanoma, head and neck, liver or kidney cancer. The CDR3 amino acid sequence is: CASISYGTGESPLHF. Read as DNA, the sequence is TGTGCCAGCATTTCCTACGGGACAGGAGAGTCACCCCTCCACTTT.